This TCR beta chain was retrieved from a study of blood T cell repertoires in COVID-19 (dated by TCRdb to 2020 to 2022). As for the study more broadly: Collaborator samples came from the United States, Italy and Spain and covered acute and convalescent phases of COVID-19. The dataset comprised deeply sampled blood TCRbeta repertoires from subjects exposed to, actively infected with, or recovered from COVID-19. HLA class I and class II types, where available, came from metadata supplied by the sample provider rather than from assay-based typing. The material from the prospective study consisted of cDNA or gDNA derived from T cells, B-cell-depleted T cells, or PBMCs. The samples were drawn from two sources: the first 160 participants of the ongoing ImmuneRACE study, and 950 to 1,500 subjects contributed by 6 global collaborators. Nearly every sample came with metadata listing a de-identified subject ID, COVID-19 status, age in years and sex. The repertoires were released in a freely available public database meant as a resource for research on the immune response to SARS-CoV-2. Findings and caveats that apply to the study as a whole: Clinical and demographic metadata were provided uncurated, with the amount varying by source and participant.

Each collaborating institution followed its own protocols to collect whole blood in K2EDTA tubes. Collaborator samples were shipped for TCRbeta analysis as frozen whole blood, isolated PBMCs, or DNA extracted from either sample type. TCRbeta CDR3 regions were amplified from genomic DNA using the immunoSEQ Assay, a bias-controlled multiplex PCR. In the source study's methods: The number of nucleated cells in each sample was estimated by amplification of reference gene primers within the assay. To quantify the absolute abundance of each unique TCRbeta CDR3 rearrangement, sequence reads were collapsed and filtered. For each sample, productive Simpson clonality was calculated by taking the square root of Simpson's diversity index across productive rearrangements. Held by TCRdb, this immuneACCESS table contains in-frame sequences only and omits some clones. Under half of the omission traces to an unresolved V gene where checked; the cause of the rest is unknown. That table is the source of V, J and clone size, and D and trimming were worked out from the DNA. The sample table lists more than 110,000 clones, 82% of them with a count of one. In total, the top ten clones hold roughly 4% of the sample.

As for this clone: What this receptor recognizes is not known. Base quality data are lacking; no much larger clone is found one base away.

The CDR3 numbers 15 residues from cysteine through phenylalanine. CDR3 DNA is the only sequence kept; it has 45 bases, read in frame from the first base. V sheds 2 bases and J sheds 4 bases, leaving 15 bases between their ends. For CDR1 and CDR2, the germline V gene lists SGHDT and YYEEEE. The rearranged segments are TRBV5-6 and TRBJ1-1; the D gene is perhaps TRBD1, on 6 matching bases. This receptor was taken from a woman older than 75 with acute or convalescent COVID-19. The source material was peripheral blood. The CDR3 region: CASSFTFRGPTEAFF. The DNA sequence is as follows: TGTGCCAGCAGCTTCACCTTCAGGGGACCCACTGAAGCTTTCTTT.